The 26 T cell receptor beta chains below come from one sample, sequenced in a study of tumor and adjacent non-tumor tissue in lung cancer. RNA was extracted from bulk tissue without any cell sorting. A modified ARM-PCR protocol with three rounds of nested PCR amplified TCRbeta. Each CDR3 protein gets one entry after TCRdb re-called the multiplex PCR reads with MiXCR. In the table there are 60,000 to 85,000 distinct CDR3 sequences, 60% to 75% of which are singletons. Specimen: lung tumor tissue. These receptor sequences come from a man aged 55 to 70 with non-small cell lung cancer.

This clonotype was seen more than once but under ten times. The J gene is TRBJ1-5, the V gene TRBV6-1; D not resolved. The end of the DNA aligns better with TRBJ2-3, so the J call may be wrong. The CDR3 extends over 13 amino acids. Germline CDR1 is MNHNS and CDR2 is SASEGT. The CDR3 reads CARRRAGGWPQYF. CDR3 nucleotides: TGTGCCAGAAGACGGGCCGGTGGCTGGCCCCAGTATTTT.

This clonotype was observed once. The gene calls are TRBV6-5 and TRBJ2-1; perhaps D is TRBD1 or TRBD2 (6 bases each). This CDR3 is 16 amino acids long. Germline-derived CDR1 and CDR2 are MNHEY and SVGAGI. V lost 6 bases and J 10 bases, leaving 25 bases between the germline ends. CDR3 nucleotides: TGTGCCAGCAGGGGGGGCGAGGCGGGCGATTACGACGAGCAGTTCTTC. It yields the protein CASRGGEAGDYDEQFF.

Comments on this clonotype: It may be a read error: a sequence one base away is much more abundant. The V call is TRBV11-1, the J call TRBJ2-5, with unresolved D. CDR1 and CDR2 from the germline V gene are SGHAT and FQDESV (reference sequence). V lost 7 bases to trimming and J lost 3 bases, with 6 bases between them. The CDR3 is 11 residues long. CDR3 protein: CASNYEETQYF. The CDR3 coding sequence is TGTGCCAGCAATTACGAAGAGACCCAGTACTTC.

Notes on this clonotype: Its ends do not fully match the called genes, so a read error is possible. The chain joins TRBV6-1 to TRBJ2-1; no clear D gene. Germline CDR1 reads MNHNS; CDR2 reads SASEGT. The CDR3 has 11 residues. The CDR3 DNA reads as TGTGCCAGCAGTGCCTACGTTGAGCACTTCTTC. This translates into CASSAYVEHFF.

About this clonotype: A junction boundary mismatches the germline segment, possibly from a read error. The chain employs TRBV28 and TRBJ1-6; no reliable D call. This CDR3 region has 15 residues. Germline lookup yields CDR1 MDHEN and CDR2 SYDVKM. The CDR3 nucleotides read TGTGCCAGCAGTTCTGGAGCGCCTAATAATTCACACCTCCACTTT. This sequence encodes CASSSGAPNNSHLHF. Together with reference TRBV28 and TRBJ1-6, the CDR3 gives the full variable domain: DVKVTQSSRYLVKRTGEKVFLECVQDMDHENMFWYRQDPGLGLRLIYFSYDVKMKEKGDIPEGYSVSREKKERFSLILESASTNQTSMYLCASSSGAPNNSHLHFGNGTRLTVT.

V is TRBV20-1 and J is TRBJ2-7; 9 nucleotides match TRBD2. CDR1 and CDR2 from the germline V gene are DFQATT and SNEGSKA (reference sequence). The V segment lost 2 bases and the J segment 5 bases; nucleotides outside the gene matches: 10. The CDR3 runs to 15 residues. CDR3 nucleotides: TGCAGTGCTAGATTGGCGGGAGGGCTGGAGCACGAGCAGTACTTC. Protein: CSARLAGGLEHEQYF.

As regards this clonotype: One end of the junction fails to match germline, which may point to a read error. The chain combines TRBV11-3 with TRBJ2-1, with D perhaps matching TRBD1 (6 bases). The CDR3 runs to 15 residues. Germline assignment: CDR1 SGHNT and CDR2 YENEEA. The CDR3, as DNA: TGTACCAGCAGAAACAGGGAAGGCGCCTACAATGAGCAGTTCTTC. Translating it yields CTSRNREGAYNEQFF.

Note on this clonotype: An end of the junction differs from the germline gene, which may be a read error. Here the CDR3 DNA reads TGTACCAGCAGCTTACAGGGGGGCACAGATACGCAGTATTTT. It specifies CTSSLQGGTDTQYF. The chain links TRBV7-8 to TRBJ2-3; 8 bases match TRBD1. CDR1 and CDR2 from the germline V gene are SGHVS and FQNEAQ. This CDR3 region has 14 residues.

The table lists this clonotype with a few counts. Germline and junction disagree at one end, which may indicate a read error. J is TRBJ2-2 and V is TRBV12-3 or TRBV12-4; no clear D gene. The CDR3 is 16 residues long. The CDR3 DNA is TGTGTCAGCAGTCTCTACCCGGCCACGAACACGGGGGAGCTGTTTTTT. Protein sequence: CVSSLYPATNTGELFF.

As to this clonotype: The junction departs from the called germline gene at one end, perhaps through a read error. The chain recombines TRBV29-1 with TRBJ2-6; D gene ambiguous. This CDR3 is built from 15 residues. Germline V gives CDR1 SQVTM, CDR2 ANQGSEA. CDR3 residues: CGVARLDAEANVLTF. CDR3 coding DNA: TGCGGCGTGGCGAGGTTAGATGCTGAGGCCAACGTCCTGACTTTC.

The chain joins TRBV9 to TRBJ2-5; no clear D gene. The germline V and J ends were trimmed by 7 bases and 4 bases, with 2 bases remaining between them. Germline CDR1 and CDR2: SGDLS and YYNGEE. This CDR3 has 9 amino acids. The CDR3 spells CASRETQYF. Here the CDR3 DNA reads TGTGCCAGCCGAGAGACCCAGTACTTC.

About this clonotype itself: A read error may explain this, as a much larger clone is one base away. The chain carries TRBV6-5 and TRBJ2-3, with D possibly being TRBD2 (7 bases). CDR1 and CDR2 from the germline V gene are MNHEY and SVGAGI. The CDR3 runs 15 residues. CDR3 in DNA: TGTGCCAGCAGTCACTCGGGGGGCGGTACAGATATGCAGTATTTT. Protein sequence: CASSHSGGGTDMQYF.

This clonotype occurred a few times. The chain uses TRBV29-1 and TRBJ1-2; D not certain. This CDR3 has 12 amino acids. In germline, CDR1 is SQVTM, CDR2 ANQGSEA. V was shortened by 4 bases and J by 2 bases, with 8 bases between the two germline ends. The chain's CDR3 is CSVAPLNYGYTF. The CDR3 region has the DNA TGCAGCGTTGCGCCCTTGAACTATGGCTACACCTTC.

The rearrangement links TRBV29-1 to TRBJ1-1, with D perhaps TRBD1 (5 bases). In germline, CDR1 is SQVTM, CDR2 ANQGSEA. Trimming removed 7 bases from V and 4 bases from J, with 16 bases in between. The CDR3 loop spans 13 amino acids. CDR3 region: CSDAEGESTEAFF. The DNA of the CDR3 is TGCAGCGATGCTGAAGGGGAGAGCACTGAAGCTTTCTTT.

As to this clonotype: A read error may explain this, as a much larger clone is one base away. This chain joins TRBV5-1 and TRBJ2-1; D gene uncertain. CDR1 and CDR2 (germline): SGHRS, YFSETQ. The CDR3 runs 13 residues. DNA for the CDR3: TGCGCCAGCAGCTTGACCGGGTCCCATGAGCGGTTCTTC. This sequence encodes CASSLTGSHERFF.

This chain joins TRBV14 and TRBJ2-3; D remains ambiguous. The V and J ends lost 4 bases and 6 bases respectively, with 14 bases between them. Germline V gene data show CDR1 as SGHDN and CDR2 as FVKESK. The CDR3 runs 14 residues. This chain's CDR3 is CASSREYHKDTQYF. In DNA, the CDR3 is TGTGCCAGCAGCCGAGAGTACCATAAGGATACGCAGTATTTT.

This clonotype is labeled medium-sized. The J gene is TRBJ2-1, the V gene TRBV11-3; D tentatively fits TRBD1 or TRBD2 (5 bases each). Germline V gene sequence: CDR1 SGHNT, CDR2 YENEEA. The ends were cut back, 4 bases at V and 9 bases at J, with 19 bases in the middle. There are 15 residues in the CDR3. The CDR3 region has the DNA TGTGCCAGCAGCTCCGGGACGCCGAGGGGTAGTGAGCAGTTCTTC. This codes for CASSSGTPRGSEQFF.

A word on this clonotype: This sequence may be a read error, since a much larger clone differs from it by one base. The V call is TRBV30, the J call TRBJ1-5; perhaps TRBD1 as D (6 bases). CDR3 length equals 16 residues. Germline values: CDR1 GTSNPN, CDR2 SVGIG (reference sequence). The V and J ends lost 0 bases and 3 bases respectively, with 15 bases between them. DNA of the CDR3: TGTGCCTGGAGTGTAAGAGCTCGGACAGTCAATCAGCCCCAGCATTTT. Translated: CAWSVRARTVNQPQHF.

Comments on this clonotype: A read error may account for a junction end that differs from germline. The rearrangement joins TRBV11-2 to TRBJ2-1; D uncertain. Germline V gene lookup returns CDR1 SGHAT and CDR2 FQNNGV. CDR3 length: 15 amino acids. Written as DNA, the CDR3 is TGTTCCAGCAGCTTAGGCCCCGGGCGATACAATGAGCAGTTCTTC. This sequence encodes CSSSLGPGRYNEQFF.

The count of this clonotype is one. Compared with germline, one end of the junction differs, possibly owing to a read error. The chain combines TRBV12-3 or TRBV12-4 with TRBJ2-1; 16 nucleotides agree with TRBD2. CDR3 size: 17 residues. The CDR3: CASRSTGTSGRAYEQYF. CDR3 nucleotides: TGTGCCAGCAGGTCAACCGGGACTAGCGGGAGGGCATATGAGCAATACTTT.

This clonotype was detected only a few times. The chain combines TRBV18 with TRBJ2-1; D possibly corresponds to TRBD2 (5 bases). Germline CDR1 is KGHSH and CDR2 is LQKENI. V gave up 2 bases and J gave up 7 bases, with 12 bases separating them. This CDR3 comprises 14 residues. The chain's CDR3 is CASSPRTGSNEQFF. CDR3 nucleotides: TGTGCCAGCTCACCAAGGACTGGATCGAATGAGCAGTTCTTC.

Details on this clonotype: An end of the junction differs from the germline gene, which may be a read error. The chain uses TRBV29-1 and TRBJ2-6; D unresolved. The CDR3 is made up of 15 amino acids. Germline V CDR1 and CDR2: SQVTM, ANQGSEA. The CDR3 is CSVMVSSSWANVLTF. CDR3 in DNA: TGCAGCGTGATGGTTTCTAGTTCGTGGGCCAACGTACTGACTTTC.

This clonotype has just a few counts. This may be a read error, as it is one base from a much larger clone. V gene TRBV20-1 combines with J gene TRBJ2-4; D is perhaps TRBD2 (6 bases). V shed 6 bases and J shed 0 bases, with 12 bases lying between them. The CDR3 runs to 14 residues. Germline lookup yields CDR1 DFQATT and CDR2 SNEGSKA (reference sequence). CDR3 DNA: TGCAGTGCACGCGGGGAAGTAGCCAAAAACATTCAGTACTTC. This sequence encodes CSARGEVAKNIQYF.

The chain recombines TRBV29-1 with TRBJ1-1; weak D call: TRBD1 (5 bases). The CDR3 has 13 residues. The germline V gene has CDR1 SQVTM and CDR2 ANQGSEA. V was pared by 7 bases and J by 3 bases, with 15 bases between. The CDR3 region is CSATALGDTEAFF. The CDR3 DNA is TGCAGCGCCACGGCATTAGGGGACACTGAAGCTTTCTTT.

The CDR3 coding sequence is TGCAGTGCCTACGGCGCCGAGGGGATGAAGATTGAAGCTTTCTTT. Residues: CSAYGAEGMKIEAFF. The chain uses TRBV20-1 and TRBJ1-1; weak D call: TRBD1 (5 bases). The CDR3 sequence is 15 residues long. Germline CDR1 reads DFQATT; CDR2 reads SNEGSKA (reference sequence). Trimming cost V 6 bases and J 7 bases, with 24 bases left between them.

For this clonotype: A read error may account for a junction end that differs from germline. This chain uses TRBV6-5 with TRBJ2-4; 9 bases line up with TRBD2. Germline V gene data show CDR1 as MNHEY and CDR2 as SVGAGI. This CDR3 has 13 amino acids. DNA for the CDR3: TGTGCCAGCGCGGGAGGGCCGGGTCACATTCAATACTTC. Residues: CASAGGPGHIQYF.